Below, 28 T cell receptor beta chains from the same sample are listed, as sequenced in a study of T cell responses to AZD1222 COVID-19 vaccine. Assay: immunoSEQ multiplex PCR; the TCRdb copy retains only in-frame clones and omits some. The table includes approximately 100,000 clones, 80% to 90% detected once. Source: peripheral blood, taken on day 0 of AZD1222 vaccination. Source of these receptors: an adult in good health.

CDR3 sequence (DNA): TGTGCCAGCAGTTTAGGGACAGGGGGCACCTACGAGCAGTACTTC. Its translation: CASSLGTGGTYEQYF. V and J are TRBV27 and TRBJ2-7, with 12 bases identical to TRBD1. The V segment lost 2 bases and the J segment 2 bases; nucleotides outside the gene matches: 1. Germline CDR1 MNHEY, CDR2 SMNVEV (reference sequence). This CDR3 spans 15 amino acids.

The CDR3 DNA follows: TGTGCCATCAGTGGAGCTGGGGCGGGGGGCCCAGATACGCAGTATTTT. Translating it yields CAISGAGAGGPDTQYF. The rearrangement uses TRBV10-3 and TRBJ2-3, with 8 bases that match TRBD2. The CDR3 is made up of 16 amino acids. Germline CDR1 and CDR2: ENHRY and SYGVKD. V dropped 4 bases and J dropped 4; count of bases not matched to a gene: 10.

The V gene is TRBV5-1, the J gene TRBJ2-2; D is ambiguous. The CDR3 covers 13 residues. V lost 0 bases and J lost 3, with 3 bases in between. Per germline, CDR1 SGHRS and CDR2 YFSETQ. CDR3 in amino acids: CASSLGHTGELFF. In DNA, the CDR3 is TGCGCCAGCAGCTTGGGTCACACCGGGGAGCTGTTTTTT. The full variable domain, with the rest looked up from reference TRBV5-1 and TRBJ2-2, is KAGVTQTPRYLIKTRGQQVTLSCSPISGHRSVSWYQQTPGQGLQFLFEYFSETQRNKGNFPGRFSGRQFSNSRSEMNVSTLELGDSALYLCASSLGHTGELFFGEGSRLTVL.

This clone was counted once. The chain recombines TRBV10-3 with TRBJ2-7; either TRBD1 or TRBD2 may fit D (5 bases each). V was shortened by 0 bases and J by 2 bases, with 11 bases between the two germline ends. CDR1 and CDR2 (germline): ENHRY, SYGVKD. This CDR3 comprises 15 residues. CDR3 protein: CAISESGEGAYEQYF. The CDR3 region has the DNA TGTGCCATCAGTGAGTCGGGAGAAGGGGCCTACGAGCAGTACTTC.

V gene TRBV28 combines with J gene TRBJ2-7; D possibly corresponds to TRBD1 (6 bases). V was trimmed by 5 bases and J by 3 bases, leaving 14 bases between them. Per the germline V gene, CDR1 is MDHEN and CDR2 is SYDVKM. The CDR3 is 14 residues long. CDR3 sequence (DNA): TGTGCCAGCAGTCTAGATACAGGGATCTACGAGCAGTACTTC. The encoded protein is CASSLDTGIYEQYF.

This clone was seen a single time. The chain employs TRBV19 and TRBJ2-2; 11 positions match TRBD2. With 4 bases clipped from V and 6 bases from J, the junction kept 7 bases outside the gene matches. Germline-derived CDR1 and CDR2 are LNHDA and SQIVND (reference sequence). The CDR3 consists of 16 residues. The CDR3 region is CASSKSPSGGPGELFF. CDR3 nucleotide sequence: TGTGCCAGTAGTAAAAGTCCTAGCGGGGGGCCCGGGGAGCTGTTTTTT.

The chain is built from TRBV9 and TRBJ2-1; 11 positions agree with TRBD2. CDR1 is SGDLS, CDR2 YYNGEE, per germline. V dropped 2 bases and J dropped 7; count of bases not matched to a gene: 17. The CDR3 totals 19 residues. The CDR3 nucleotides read TGTGCCAGCAGCGTTGGTCCGGGACTAGCGGAGGGGGGCAGGAATGAGCAGTTCTTC. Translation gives CASSVGPGLAEGGRNEQFF.

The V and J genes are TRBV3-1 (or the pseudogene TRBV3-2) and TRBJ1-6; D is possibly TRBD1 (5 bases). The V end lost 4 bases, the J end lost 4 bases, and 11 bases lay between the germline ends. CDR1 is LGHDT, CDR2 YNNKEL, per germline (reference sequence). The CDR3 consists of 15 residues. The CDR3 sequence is CASSRRGAYNSPLHF. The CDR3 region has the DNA TGTGCCAGCAGCCGTCGCGGGGCGTATAATTCACCCCTCCACTTT.

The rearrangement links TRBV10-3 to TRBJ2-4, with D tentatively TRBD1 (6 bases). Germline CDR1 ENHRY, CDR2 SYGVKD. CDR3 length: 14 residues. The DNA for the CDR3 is TGTGGTCAACCGGGGACAATGGACAAAAACATTCAGTACTTC. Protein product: CGQPGTMDKNIQYF.

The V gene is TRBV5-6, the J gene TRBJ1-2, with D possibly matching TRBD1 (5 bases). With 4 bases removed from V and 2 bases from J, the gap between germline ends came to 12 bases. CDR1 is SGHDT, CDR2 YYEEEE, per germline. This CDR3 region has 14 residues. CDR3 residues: CASSPGLLNYGYTF. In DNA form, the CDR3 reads TGTGCCAGCAGCCCGGGACTCCTCAACTATGGCTACACCTTC. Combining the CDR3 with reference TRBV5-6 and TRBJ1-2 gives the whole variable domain DAGVTQSPTHLIKTRGQQVTLRCSPKSGHDTVSWYQQALGQGPQFIFQYYEEEERQRGNFPDRFSGHQFPNYSSELNVNALLLGDSALYLCASSPGLLNYGYTFGSGTRLTVV.

This CDR3 reads CASSLSGGPGGNTIYF. As DNA, the CDR3 is TGTGCCAGCAGCTTATCCGGGGGACCGGGAGGAAACACCATATATTTT. The chain carries TRBV7-9 and TRBJ1-3; TRBD1 might be the D (5 bases). The germline V gene encodes CDR1 SEHNR and CDR2 FQNEAQ (reference sequence). Between the trimmed V and J ends, which lost 2 bases and 4 bases, there was a span of 15 bases. The CDR3 runs 16 residues. Using reference TRBV7-9 and TRBJ1-3 for the parts outside the CDR3, the full variable domain is DTGVSQNPRHKITKRGQNVTFRCDPISEHNRLYWYRQTLGQGPEFLTYFQNEAQLEKSRLLSDRFSAERPKGSFSTLEIQRTEQGDSAMYLCASSLSGGPGGNTIYFGEGSWLTVV.

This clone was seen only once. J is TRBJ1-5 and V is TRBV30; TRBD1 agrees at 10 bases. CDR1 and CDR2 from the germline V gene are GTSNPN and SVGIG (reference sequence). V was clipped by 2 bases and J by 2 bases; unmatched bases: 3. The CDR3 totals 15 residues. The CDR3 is CAWSTGTGGNQPQHF. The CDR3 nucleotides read TGTGCCTGGAGTACCGGGACAGGGGGCAATCAGCCCCAGCATTTT.

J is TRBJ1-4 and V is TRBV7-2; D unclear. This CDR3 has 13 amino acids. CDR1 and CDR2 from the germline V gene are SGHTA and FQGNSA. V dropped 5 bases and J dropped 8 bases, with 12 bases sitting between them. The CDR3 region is CASSPTNGEKLFF. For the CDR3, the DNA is TGTGCCAGCAGCCCAACAAACGGGGAAAAACTGTTTTTT.

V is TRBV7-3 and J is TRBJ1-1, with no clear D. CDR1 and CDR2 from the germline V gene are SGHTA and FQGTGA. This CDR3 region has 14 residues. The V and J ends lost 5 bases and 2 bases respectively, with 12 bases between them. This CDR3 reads CASSPTDANTEAFF. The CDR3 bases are TGTGCCAGCAGCCCCACGGACGCAAACACTGAAGCTTTCTTT.

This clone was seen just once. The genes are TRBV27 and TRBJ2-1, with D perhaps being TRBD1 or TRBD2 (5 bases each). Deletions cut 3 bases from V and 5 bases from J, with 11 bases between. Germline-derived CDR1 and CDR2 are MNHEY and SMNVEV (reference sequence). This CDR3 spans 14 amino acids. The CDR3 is CASSFWDPNNEQFF. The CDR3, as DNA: TGTGCCAGCAGTTTTTGGGACCCAAACAATGAGCAGTTCTTC.

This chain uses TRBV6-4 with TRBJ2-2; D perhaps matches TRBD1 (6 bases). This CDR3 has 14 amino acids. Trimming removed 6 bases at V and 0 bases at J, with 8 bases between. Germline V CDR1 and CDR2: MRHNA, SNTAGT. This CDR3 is CASRGQSNTGELFF. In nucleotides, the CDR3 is TGTGCCAGCAGAGGACAGTCGAACACCGGGGAGCTGTTTTTT.

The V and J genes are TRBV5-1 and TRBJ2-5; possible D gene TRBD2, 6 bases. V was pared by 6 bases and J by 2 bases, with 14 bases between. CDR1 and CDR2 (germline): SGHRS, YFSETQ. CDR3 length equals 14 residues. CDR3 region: CASTVRGSQETQYF. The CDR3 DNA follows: TGCGCCAGCACGGTACGGGGGTCACAAGAGACCCAGTACTTC.

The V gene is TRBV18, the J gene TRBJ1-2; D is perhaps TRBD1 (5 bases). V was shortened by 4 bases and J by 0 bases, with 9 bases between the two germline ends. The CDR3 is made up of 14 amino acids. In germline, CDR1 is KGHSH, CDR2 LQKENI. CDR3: CASSRGESNYGYTF. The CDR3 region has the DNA TGTGCCAGCTCACGAGGGGAATCTAACTATGGCTACACCTTC. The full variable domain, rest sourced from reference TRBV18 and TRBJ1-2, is NAGVMQNPRHLVRRRGQEARLRCSPMKGHSHVYWYRQLPEEGLKFMVYLQKENIIDESGMPKERFSAEFPKEGPSILRIQQVVRGDSAAYFCASSRGESNYGYTFGSGTRLTVV.

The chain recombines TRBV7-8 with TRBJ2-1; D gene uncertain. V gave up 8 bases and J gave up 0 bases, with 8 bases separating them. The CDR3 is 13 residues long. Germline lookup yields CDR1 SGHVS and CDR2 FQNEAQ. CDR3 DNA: TGTGCCAGCGGCCGAGGCTCCTACAATGAGCAGTTCTTC. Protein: CASGRGSYNEQFF.

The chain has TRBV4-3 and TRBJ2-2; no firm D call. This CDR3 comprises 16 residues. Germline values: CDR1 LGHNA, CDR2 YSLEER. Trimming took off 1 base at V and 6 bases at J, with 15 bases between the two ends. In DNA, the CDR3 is TGCGCCAGCAGCCAAGCTGGGTCAGGAGTCGCCGGGGAGCTGTTTTTT. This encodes CASSQAGSGVAGELFF.

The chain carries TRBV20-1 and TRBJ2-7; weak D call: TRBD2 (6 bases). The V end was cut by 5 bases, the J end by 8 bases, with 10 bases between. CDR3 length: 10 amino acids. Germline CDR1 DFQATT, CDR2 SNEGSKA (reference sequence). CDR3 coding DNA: TGCAGTGCTTCCGGGACTCAGCAGTACTTC. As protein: CSASGTQQYF.

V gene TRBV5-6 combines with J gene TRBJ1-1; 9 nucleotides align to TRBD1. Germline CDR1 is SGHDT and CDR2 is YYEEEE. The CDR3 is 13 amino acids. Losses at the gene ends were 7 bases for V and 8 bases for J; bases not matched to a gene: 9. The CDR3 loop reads CASGAGTGSEAFF. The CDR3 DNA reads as TGTGCCAGCGGAGCCGGGACAGGGTCCGAAGCTTTCTTT.

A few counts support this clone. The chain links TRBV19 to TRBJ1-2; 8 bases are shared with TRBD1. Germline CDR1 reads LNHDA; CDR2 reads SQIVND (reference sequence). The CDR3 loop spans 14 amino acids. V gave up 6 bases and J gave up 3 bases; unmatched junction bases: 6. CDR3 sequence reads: CASRGAGGDYGYTF. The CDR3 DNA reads TGTGCCAGTAGAGGGGCAGGGGGCGACTATGGCTACACCTTC.

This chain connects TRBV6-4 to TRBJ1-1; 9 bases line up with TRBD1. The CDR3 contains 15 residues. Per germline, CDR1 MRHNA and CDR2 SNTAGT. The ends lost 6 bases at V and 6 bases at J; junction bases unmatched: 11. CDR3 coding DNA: TGTGCCAGCAGAGTTTCTCAAGGGACAGGGTCTGAAGCTTTCTTT. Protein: CASRVSQGTGSEAFF.

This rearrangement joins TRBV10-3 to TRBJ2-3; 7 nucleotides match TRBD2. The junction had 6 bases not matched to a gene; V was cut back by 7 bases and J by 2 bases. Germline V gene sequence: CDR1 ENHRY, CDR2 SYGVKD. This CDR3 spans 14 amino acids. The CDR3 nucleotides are TGTGCCATCACCGCCGGGGGGACCACAGATACGCAGTATTTT. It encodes CAITAGGTTDTQYF.

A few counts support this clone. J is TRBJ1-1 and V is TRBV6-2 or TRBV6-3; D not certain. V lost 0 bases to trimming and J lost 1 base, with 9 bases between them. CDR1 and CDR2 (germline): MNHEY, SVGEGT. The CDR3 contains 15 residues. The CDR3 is CASSYSAQENTEAFF. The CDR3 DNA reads TGTGCCAGCAGTTACTCAGCGCAGGAGAACACTGAAGCTTTCTTT.

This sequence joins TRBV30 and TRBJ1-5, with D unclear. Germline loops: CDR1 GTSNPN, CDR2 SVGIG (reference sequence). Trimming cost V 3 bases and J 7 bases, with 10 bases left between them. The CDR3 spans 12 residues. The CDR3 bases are TGTGCCTGGAGAGCGGGAAACCAGCCCCAGCATTTT. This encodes CAWRAGNQPQHF.

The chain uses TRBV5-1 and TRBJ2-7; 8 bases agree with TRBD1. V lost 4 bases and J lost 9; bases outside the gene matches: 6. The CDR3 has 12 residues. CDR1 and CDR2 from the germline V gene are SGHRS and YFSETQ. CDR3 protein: CASSPDREGQYF. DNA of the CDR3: TGCGCCAGCAGCCCGGACAGGGAAGGGCAGTACTTC. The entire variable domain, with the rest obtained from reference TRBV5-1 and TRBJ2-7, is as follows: KAGVTQTPRYLIKTRGQQVTLSCSPISGHRSVSWYQQTPGQGLQFLFEYFSETQRNKGNFPGRFSGRQFSNSRSEMNVSTLELGDSALYLCASSPDREGQYFGPGTRLTVT.